Sequencing of this T cell receptor beta chain was carried out in a study of T-cell reconstitution after alpha-beta-depleted transplantation in children. Regarding the study as a whole: At the one-year point after transplant, T-cell counts and TCRbeta diversity were found to come mostly from T cells that had been newly produced. After transplant, high TCRbeta diversity at day 60 in some patients arose from surviving recipient T cells and thymic progenitors.

The TCRbeta library incorporated unique molecular identifiers. From the PCR reads, TCRdb called clonotypes with MiXCR, one entry per CDR3 protein. The sample comprises hundreds of thousands of distinct CDR3 sequences, 6.5% to 9% of which are singletons, and around 10% rests with the top ten. Concerning this clonotype itself: Its matching antigen is unknown.

The clonotype comes from a female patient between 2 and 15 years old who had a stem cell transplant for Fanconi anemia, so the T cells may come from the graft donor. This specimen was peripheral blood, taken 360 days after TCRalphabeta/CD19-depleted stem cell transplant.

The CDR3, as DNA: TGTGCCAGCAGACCGACAGGGAGCCCCTACAATGAGCAGTTCTTC. The encoded protein is CASRPTGSPYNEQFF. The chain combines TRBV7-9 with TRBJ2-1, with 7 bases matching TRBD1. CDR1 SEHNR and CDR2 FQNEAQ come from the germline V gene (reference sequence). This CDR3 has 15 amino acids. With 6 bases clipped from V and 2 bases from J, the junction kept 7 bases outside the gene matches.